The text below deals with one TCR beta chain. The antigen is not known. Germline CDR1 MGHRA, CDR2 YSYEKL. The CDR3 is made up of 15 amino acids. The V gene lost 2 bases and the J gene lost 7 bases, with 17 bases spanning the gap. The sample comes from a study of response to subunit inactivated influenza vaccine. Notes on the study in general: Each seasonal influenza vaccination, the authors suggested, recruits few new T cells.

A single record per CDR3 protein comes from TCRdb applying MiXCR to the RT-PCR reads. The table includes roughly 520,000 distinct CDR3 sequences, over 25% detected once. The material sequenced was CD4+ T cells sorted from PBMCs, taken about 5 days after vaccination. The genes are TRBV4-1 and TRBJ1-2; D is perhaps TRBD1 (5 bases). This clonotype was sampled from a man aged 50-60 years who received an inactivated influenza vaccine. In DNA form, the CDR3 reads TGCGCCAGCAGCCAAACTTGGCAGGGCGCTGGTGGCTACACCTTC. Translated: CASSQTWQGAGGYTF.